The 7 T cell receptor beta chains listed next were all sequenced from one sample in a study of long-term antiretroviral therapy in people with HIV. Sequencing relied on immunoSEQ assay v3.0, run at survey level. This table comes from immunoSEQ multiplex PCR, and its TCRdb copy is limited to in-frame clones, with some not included. The sample holds about 24,000 clones, roughly 77% seen once. The material was unsorted PBMCs, obtained 4.4 years after starting antiretroviral therapy. Receptors were obtained from a man aged 30 to 45 with HIV.

The chain couples TRBV6-1 to TRBJ2-5; perhaps D is TRBD1 or TRBD2 (5 bases each). CDR3 length equals 14 residues. The germline V and J ends were trimmed by 7 bases and 5 bases, with 17 bases remaining between them. CDR1 and CDR2 (germline): MNHNS, SASEGT. The CDR3 protein is CASMGLTGEETQYF. In nucleotides, the CDR3 is TGTGCCAGCATGGGGCTTACCGGGGAGGAGACCCAGTACTTC.

The J gene is TRBJ1-1, the V gene TRBV4-3; D is unclear. This CDR3 comprises 12 residues. V was cut by 3 bases and J by 8 bases, with 10 bases left in between. CDR1 and CDR2 from the germline V gene are LGHNA and YSLEER. The CDR3 spells CASSQPPGEAFF. Written as DNA, the CDR3 is TGCGCCAGCAGCCAGCCTCCGGGGGAAGCTTTCTTT.

The J gene is TRBJ1-1, the V gene TRBV4-3; no definite D call. The CDR3 contains 15 residues. CDR1 is LGHNA and CDR2 is YSLEER in the germline V gene. Trimming stripped 0 bases from V and 4 bases from J, with 12 bases between. The CDR3 bases are TGCGCCAGCAGCCAAGAGGGCGATAGGACCACTGAAGCTTTCTTT. Protein sequence: CASSQEGDRTTEAFF.

The chain links TRBV6-5 to TRBJ2-1, with D possibly being TRBD1 or TRBD2 (6 bases each). The ends were cut back, 2 bases at V and 5 bases at J, with 13 bases in the middle. There are 15 residues in the CDR3. Germline CDR1 and CDR2: MNHEY and SVGAGI. DNA for the CDR3: TGTGCCAGCAGTTACGAAGGGGGGCCCCACAATGAGCAGTTCTTC. Translating it yields CASSYEGGPHNEQFF.

The chain links TRBV27 to TRBJ2-6, with 10 bases fitting TRBD1. Germline V gene data show CDR1 as MNHEY and CDR2 as SMNVEV (reference sequence). The CDR3 is made up of 18 amino acids. Trimming at V came to 8 bases and at J to 0 bases, leaving 10 bases not matched to a gene. The CDR3 DNA reads TGTGCCAGCTCCCGGGACAGGGGTTTAAGCTCTGGGGCCAACGTCCTGACTTTC. Its protein is CASSRDRGLSSGANVLTF.

The chain recombines TRBV7-8 with TRBJ1-1; 11 bases are a match to TRBD1. The V gene's germline CDR1 is SGHVS and CDR2 FQNEAQ. V was clipped by 2 bases and J by 2 bases; unmatched bases: 7. This CDR3 spans 17 amino acids. This CDR3 is CASSLTGQGEGNTEAFF. CDR3 DNA: TGTGCCAGCAGCTTAACGGGACAGGGGGAAGGAAACACTGAAGCTTTCTTT. The complete variable domain, with remaining parts taken from reference TRBV7-8 and TRBJ1-1, reads GAGVSQSPRYKVAKRGQDVALRCDPISGHVSLFWYQQALGQGPEFLTYFQNEAQLDKSGLPSDRFFAERPEGSVSTLKIQRTQQEDSAVYLCASSLTGQGEGNTEAFFGQGTRLTVV.

This clone was counted between two and nine times. V is TRBV5-4 and J is TRBJ1-1; the match to TRBD1 covers 7 bases. V gave up 3 bases and J gave up 8 bases; unmatched junction bases: 7. The CDR3 contains 13 residues. CDR1 and CDR2 (germline): SGHNT, YYREEE (reference sequence). CDR3 in DNA: TGTGCCAGCAGCTCACAGGGGTCTGTAGAAGCTTTCTTT. It is translated as CASSSQGSVEAFF.